This TCR beta chain was documented in a study of T cells after yellow fever vaccination. The V and J ends lost 7 bases and 2 bases respectively, with 11 bases between them. The V gene's germline CDR1 is MNHEY and CDR2 SVGEGT. The CDR3 is made up of 13 amino acids. Findings of the study overall: Faster peaking, at day 5 versus 15, marked a secondary response that was weaker. Shared CD4/CD8 clonotypes were a small share, likely from convergent recombination. A large majority of primary-vaccination clones showed up again after the booster (just under 97% CD4, 75% to 90% CD8).

They built TCR cDNA with 5'RACE template switching, a step that put in a universal primer site and UMIs. A single record per CDR3 protein comes from TCRdb applying MiXCR to the 5' RACE reads. The data contain some 350,000 distinct CDR3 sequences, 3% to 4.5% of them seen just once; the ten biggest clones take up around 24%. This clonotype was seen at least ten times. No antigen is known for it. Sequenced here: PBMCs, sampled 5 days after the yellow fever booster vaccination. The TCR comes from a young man who received the YFV17D yellow fever vaccine. The chain combines TRBV6-2 or TRBV6-3 with TRBJ2-5; D gene unclear. The CDR3 region is CASTLTEQETQYF. The CDR3 DNA follows: TGTGCCAGCACCCTGACGGAACAAGAGACCCAGTACTTC.